This T cell receptor beta chain was found in a study of blood T cell repertoires in COVID-19. In germline, CDR1 is MNHEY, CDR2 SMNVEV (reference sequence). With 1 base clipped from V and 6 bases from J, the junction kept 9 bases outside the gene matches. The CDR3 loop spans 16 amino acids. Profiled with immunoSEQ multiplex PCR; TCRdb holds only in-frame clones, not every one. The sample contains 150,000 or so clones, roughly 90% of which appear only once. The source material was PBMCs or T cells enriched from blood (not recorded which). The receptor was derived from a woman between 25 and 40 years old with acute COVID-19. This rearrangement joins TRBV27 to TRBJ1-2; 9 nucleotides agree with TRBD1. As DNA, the CDR3 is TGTGCCAGCAGTTTATACCCCTCGGACAGGGGCGATGGCTACACCTTC. Its translation: CASSLYPSDRGDGYTF.